The entry below gives a single TCR beta chain sequence along with its context. Its antigen is still unknown. The data are from a study of T cell responses to AZD1222 COVID-19 vaccine. The overall study: Second doses were pooled across both intervals (about 4 or about 12 weeks).

In germline, CDR1 is SGHKS, CDR2 YYEKEE (reference sequence). The CDR3 covers 15 residues. V dropped 2 bases and J dropped 4 bases, with 13 bases sitting between them. Profiling relied on immunoSEQ multiplex PCR, and the TCRdb table lists in-frame clones only, not all of them. The data contain about 120,000 clones, 80% to 90% of them seen just once; the ten biggest clones take up 9% to 9.5%. General observations from the study: Increased Spike-specific TCR breadth and depth were observed after two AZD1222 doses. Among vaccine-associated CD4 TCRs, coverage spanned spike, with dominance at 160-218 and 743-854. Sampled repertoires all dated from after the peak T cell response.

Sequencing used peripheral blood, obtained on day 0 of AZD1222 vaccination. This clonotype was obtained from an adult in good health. The chain couples TRBV5-5 to TRBJ1-3; D is perhaps TRBD1 (5 bases). In DNA, the CDR3 is TGTGCCAGCAGCTTCGGAACGGGGCTGGGAAACACCATATATTTT. This gives the protein CASSFGTGLGNTIYF.